Presented here are 18 T cell receptor beta chains from one specimen sequenced in a study of blood T cell repertoires in COVID-19. The protocol was immunoSEQ multiplex PCR, while the TCRdb copy is restricted to in-frame clones and leaves out a portion. The sample has around 300,000 clones; approximately 90% are singletons. Source material: peripheral blood. These receptors all stem from a woman aged 45-65 years with COVID-19, enrolled during active disease.

J is TRBJ1-3 and V is TRBV5-1; possibly TRBD1 for D (6 bases). Trimming removed 0 bases from V and 2 bases from J, with 12 bases in between. Germline-derived CDR1 and CDR2 are SGHRS and YFSETQ. The CDR3 loop spans 16 amino acids. In DNA, the CDR3 is TGCGCCAGCAGCTTGGCGGCGGGGGCGACTGGAAACACCATATATTTT. It translates to CASSLAAGATGNTIYF.

The genes are TRBV19 and TRBJ1-1, with D perhaps matching TRBD1 (5 bases). The V gene's germline CDR1 is LNHDA and CDR2 SQIVND (reference sequence). CDR3 length equals 16 residues. Trimming pared 4 bases from V and 2 bases from J, leaving 17 bases between. The CDR3: CASSTPYGGKNTEAFF. The CDR3, as DNA: TGTGCCAGTAGTACCCCGTACGGGGGGAAAAACACTGAAGCTTTCTTT.

The rearrangement joins TRBV5-1 to TRBJ1-2; 8 positions match TRBD1. Per the germline V gene, CDR1 is SGHRS and CDR2 is YFSETQ. Unmatched junction bases numbered 6, after V lost 0 bases and J lost 5 bases. This CDR3 has 15 residues. The CDR3, as DNA: TGCGCCAGCAGCTTGGTGCAGGGGGCGAATTATGGCTACACCTTC. Amino acid sequence: CASSLVQGANYGYTF.

J is TRBJ2-7 and V is TRBV9; 8 positions match TRBD2. This CDR3 region has 15 residues. Germline V CDR1 and CDR2: SGDLS, YYNGEE. V gave up 3 bases and J gave up 3 bases; unmatched junction bases: 8. The CDR3 loop is CASSAAPGTSYEQYF. The CDR3, as DNA: TGTGCCAGCAGCGCCGCACCTGGGACTAGCTACGAGCAGTACTTC.

The chain combines TRBV11-2 with TRBJ2-3; 13 positions agree with TRBD2. The junction had 10 bases not matched to a gene; V was cut back by 2 bases and J by 5 bases. Germline V lookup: CDR1 SGHAT, CDR2 FQNNGV. The CDR3 length is 18 residues. The CDR3 sequence: CASSLQPGLAGSGDTQYF. The CDR3 coding sequence is TGTGCCAGCAGCTTACAACCGGGACTAGCGGGATCTGGAGATACGCAGTATTTT.

V and J are TRBV9 and TRBJ2-4; 8 bases fit TRBD1. CDR3 size: 16 residues. Germline CDR1 SGDLS, CDR2 YYNGEE. After removal of 1 base from V and 3 bases from J, the junction contained 6 bases not matched to a gene. Here the CDR3 DNA reads TGTGCCAGCAGCGTAACCCAAGACAGGGGCAAAAACATTCAGTACTTC. This translates into CASSVTQDRGKNIQYF.

J is TRBJ2-7 and V is TRBV10-1, with 10 bases lining up with TRBD2. The ends lost 9 bases at V and 1 base at J; junction bases unmatched: 6. The CDR3 loop spans 14 amino acids. Germline assignment: CDR1 WNHNN and CDR2 SYGVQD (reference sequence). CDR3: CASRAGGQSYEQYF. The CDR3, as DNA: TGCGCCAGTAGAGCGGGAGGGCAGTCCTACGAGCAGTACTTC.

This clone was counted a single time. J is TRBJ2-3 and V is TRBV2, with 8 bases that match TRBD1. The CDR3 extends over 14 amino acids. Unmatched junction bases numbered 8, after V lost 8 bases and J lost 4 bases. Germline V gives CDR1 SNHLY, CDR2 FYNNEI. CDR3 protein: CASSGQGAADTQYF. In DNA form, the CDR3 reads TGTGCCAGCTCAGGGCAGGGGGCTGCAGATACGCAGTATTTT.

The chain is built from TRBV15 and TRBJ2-2, with TRBD2 as a possible D gene (6 bases). This CDR3 comprises 17 residues. The germline gives CDR1 LNHNV, CDR2 YYDKDF (reference sequence). The V end was cut by 2 bases, the J end by 0 bases, with 13 bases between. The CDR3, as DNA: TGTGCCACCAGCAGATCGCGGCGGGGAGCGAACACCGGGGAGCTGTTTTTT. Its protein is CATSRSRRGANTGELFF.

The gene calls are TRBV28 and TRBJ2-2; 10 nucleotides line up with TRBD1. Germline V CDR1 and CDR2: MDHEN, SYDVKM. Trimming cost V 5 bases and J 7 bases; bases outside gene matches: 10. This CDR3 contains 16 residues. The CDR3 loop reads CASSIPTGGSIGELFF. CDR3 nucleotide sequence: TGTGCCAGCAGTATTCCGACAGGGGGCTCTATCGGGGAGCTGTTTTTT.

V usage is TRBV14 and J usage is TRBJ1-5, with 7 bases aligning to TRBD1. With V trimmed by 1 base and J by 3 bases, 3 bases remained unmatched. The CDR3 is 15 residues long. Per the germline V gene, CDR1 is SGHDN and CDR2 is FVKESK. The CDR3 sequence: CASSQGTGYNQPQHF. The CDR3 DNA follows: TGTGCCAGCAGCCAAGGGACAGGATACAATCAGCCCCAGCATTTT.

The gene calls are TRBV5-1 and TRBJ2-3; tentative D call: TRBD2 (6 bases). Germline values: CDR1 SGHRS, CDR2 YFSETQ. The CDR3 loop spans 14 amino acids. Trimming removed 2 bases from V and 2 bases from J, with 9 bases in between. The CDR3 protein is CASSFGGDTDTQYF. In DNA, the CDR3 is TGCGCCAGCAGCTTCGGCGGGGACACAGATACGCAGTATTTT.

The rearrangement uses TRBV28 and TRBJ2-5, with 7 bases lining up with TRBD2. Germline CDR1 and CDR2: MDHEN and SYDVKM. Trimming took 5 bases from V and 4 from J; bases not matched to a gene: 10. The CDR3 consists of 15 residues. Written as DNA, the CDR3 is TGTGCCAGCAGTCACAGGCGGGAGTTGAGAGAGACCCAGTACTTC. Translation: CASSHRRELRETQYF. Based on the CDR3 plus reference TRBV28 and TRBJ2-5, the full variable domain is DVKVTQSSRYLVKRTGEKVFLECVQDMDHENMFWYRQDPGLGLRLIYFSYDVKMKEKGDIPEGYSVSREKKERFSLILESASTNQTSMYLCASSHRRELRETQYFGPGTRLLVL.

In its sample, this clone was seen once. The rearrangement links TRBV6-1 to TRBJ2-2; TRBD1 matches 7 bases. The ends lost 6 bases at V and 4 bases at J; junction bases unmatched: 8. Germline CDR1 is MNHNS and CDR2 is SASEGT. The CDR3 has 15 residues. CDR3 DNA sequence: TGTGCCAGCAGGATAACGGGACAGACCACCGGGGAGCTGTTTTTT. Its translation: CASRITGQTTGELFF.

This clone was recorded only once. The chain has TRBV7-3 and TRBJ2-1; TRBD2 matches 11 bases. Germline CDR1 and CDR2: SGHTA and FQGTGA. This CDR3 region has 17 residues. J gave up 6 bases and V 1 base, and 8 bases lay outside the gene matches. This CDR3 reads CASSLKVAGGPLNEQFF. DNA for the CDR3: TGTGCCAGCAGCTTAAAAGTAGCGGGAGGGCCCCTCAATGAGCAGTTCTTC.

The chain links TRBV6-2 or TRBV6-3 to TRBJ2-1; TRBD2 matches at 9 bases. CDR1 is MNHEY, CDR2 SVGEGT, per germline. The CDR3 sequence is 14 residues long. V shed 4 bases and J 6 bases; nucleotides not matched to a gene: 4. CDR3 amino acids: CASSLAGEVNEQFF. The CDR3 DNA follows: TGTGCCAGCAGTTTAGCGGGAGAGGTCAATGAGCAGTTCTTC.

The V call is TRBV14, the J call TRBJ2-3, with D possibly being TRBD2 (6 bases). CDR1 is SGHDN, CDR2 FVKESK, per germline. This CDR3 comprises 17 residues. Deletions cut 1 base from V and 6 bases from J, with 20 bases between. This CDR3 is CASSQAPLRGLDDTQYF. CDR3 nucleotide sequence: TGTGCCAGCAGCCAAGCCCCCTTAAGGGGACTCGATGATACGCAGTATTTT.

The gene calls are TRBV2 and TRBJ1-2; D uncertain. The CDR3 runs 12 residues. Deletions cut 2 bases from V and 4 bases from J, with 5 bases between. The germline gives CDR1 SNHLY, CDR2 FYNNEI. CDR3 in DNA: TGTGCCAGCAGTGAACAGTTCTATGGCTACACCTTC. Its translation: CASSEQFYGYTF.